A selection of T cell receptor beta chains follows, all from one sample in a study of blood T cell repertoires in COVID-19. The protocol was immunoSEQ multiplex PCR, while the TCRdb copy is restricted to in-frame clones and leaves out a portion. Found here are about 270,000 clones, about 87% of them singletons; the top ten hold about 3%. The sample taken for sequencing was PBMCs or T cells enriched from blood (not recorded which). The source of these receptors is a woman aged 45-60 years who had recovered from COVID-19. The CDR3 runs from the conserved cysteine through the conserved F or W. Fields, in order: clone size, V gene, J gene, D gene, CDR3 protein, CDR3 DNA. A D gene is named only where the DNA matches it firmly. Rows may omit the clone size; those that give it use once, few, many or a size class.

abundance: -; v_gene: TRBV5-4; j_gene: TRBJ1-1; d_gene: -; CDR3aa: CASSPGGQANTEAFF; CDR3nt: TGTGCCAGCAGCCCTGGTGGGCAGGCGAACACTGAAGCTTTCTTT
abundance: -; v_gene: TRBV18; j_gene: TRBJ1-6; d_gene: TRBD1; CDR3aa: CASSLGQFTYNSPLHF; CDR3nt: TGTGCCAGCTCACTGGGACAGTTTACCTATAATTCACCCCTCCACTTT
abundance: -; v_gene: TRBV29-1; j_gene: TRBJ1-2; d_gene: TRBD1; CDR3aa: CSVTGTAWSYGYTF; CDR3nt: TGCAGCGTTACTGGGACAGCGTGGAGCTATGGCTACACCTTC
abundance: -; v_gene: TRBV6-5; j_gene: TRBJ1-2; d_gene: TRBD1; CDR3aa: CASSRGQQSYGYTF; CDR3nt: TGTGCCAGCAGTCGGGGACAGCAGTCATATGGCTACACCTTC
abundance: -; v_gene: TRBV29-1; j_gene: TRBJ1-1; d_gene: -; CDR3aa: CSVGPQGLYTEAFF; CDR3nt: TGCAGCGTGGGGCCCCAGGGGTTGTACACTGAAGCTTTCTTT
abundance: -; v_gene: TRBV28; j_gene: TRBJ2-1; d_gene: TRBD1; CDR3aa: CASSSLRQGGYNEQFF; CDR3nt: TGTGCCAGCAGTTCACTTCGACAGGGTGGCTACAATGAGCAGTTCTTC
abundance: -; v_gene: TRBV6-6; j_gene: TRBJ2-3; d_gene: -; CDR3aa: CASSLDSTDTQYF; CDR3nt: TGTGCCAGCAGCCTGGACAGTACAGATACGCAGTATTTT
abundance: -; v_gene: TRBV4-3; j_gene: TRBJ1-2; d_gene: -; CDR3aa: CASSQSRTENYGYTF; CDR3nt: TGCGCCAGCAGCCAATCCCGTACAGAGAACTATGGCTACACCTTC
abundance: -; v_gene: TRBV28; j_gene: TRBJ2-3; d_gene: TRBD2; CDR3aa: CASSSSGPSTDTQYF; CDR3nt: TGTGCCAGCAGTTCTAGCGGGCCAAGCACAGATACGCAGTATTTT
abundance: -; v_gene: TRBV15; j_gene: TRBJ2-5; d_gene: TRBD1; CDR3aa: CATSRRDRGRETQYF; CDR3nt: TGTGCCACCAGCAGGAGGGACAGGGGACGTGAGACCCAGTACTTC
abundance: -; v_gene: TRBV7-3; j_gene: TRBJ1-2; d_gene: -; CDR3aa: CASSATGGEVGGYTF; CDR3nt: TGTGCCAGCAGCGCCACAGGTGGTGAGGTCGGTGGCTACACCTTC
abundance: -; v_gene: TRBV30; j_gene: TRBJ2-1; d_gene: -; CDR3aa: CAWSVGRGYNEQFF; CDR3nt: TGTGCCTGGTCGGTCGGGAGAGGGTACAATGAGCAGTTCTTC
abundance: few; v_gene: TRBV6-5; j_gene: TRBJ1-3; d_gene: -; CDR3aa: CASSYSGGGFGNTIYF; CDR3nt: TGTGCCAGCAGTTACTCGGGTGGAGGGTTCGGAAACACCATATATTTT
abundance: -; v_gene: TRBV28; j_gene: TRBJ1-1; d_gene: -; CDR3aa: CASIVWGGHLTEAFF; CDR3nt: TGTGCCAGCATCGTTTGGGGCGGACACTTAACTGAAGCTTTCTTT
abundance: -; v_gene: TRBV19; j_gene: TRBJ2-2; d_gene: TRBD2; CDR3aa: CATGGFNTGELFF; CDR3nt: TGTGCCACCGGGGGGTTTAACACCGGGGAGCTGTTTTTT
abundance: -; v_gene: TRBV28; j_gene: TRBJ2-7; d_gene: -; CDR3aa: CASSLARGRYEQYF; CDR3nt: TGTGCCAGCAGTTTGGCGCGGGGTCGCTACGAGCAGTACTTC
abundance: few; v_gene: TRBV28; j_gene: TRBJ2-2; d_gene: -; CDR3aa: CASNFRGANTGELFF; CDR3nt: TGTGCCAGTAACTTCAGGGGAGCGAACACCGGGGAGCTGTTTTTT
abundance: -; v_gene: TRBV28; j_gene: TRBJ1-5; d_gene: TRBD1; CDR3aa: CASSPHRGNQPQHF; CDR3nt: TGTGCCAGCAGTCCCCACAGGGGTAATCAGCCCCAGCATTTT
abundance: -; v_gene: TRBV28; j_gene: TRBJ2-7; d_gene: TRBD1; CDR3aa: CASSRQTGGIHEQYF; CDR3nt: TGTGCCAGCAGTAGACAGACAGGGGGCATCCACGAGCAGTACTTC
abundance: -; v_gene: TRBV19; j_gene: TRBJ2-1; d_gene: TRBD2; CDR3aa: CASSNPSGRASEQFF; CDR3nt: TGTGCCAGTAGTAATCCTAGCGGGAGGGCCAGTGAGCAGTTCTTC
abundance: -; v_gene: TRBV6-5; j_gene: TRBJ1-2; d_gene: TRBD1; CDR3aa: CASTDRDVRGYTF; CDR3nt: TGTGCCAGCACCGACAGGGATGTCCGTGGCTACACCTTC
abundance: -; v_gene: TRBV11-2; j_gene: TRBJ1-2; d_gene: -; CDR3aa: CASSLEAQGNYGYTF; CDR3nt: TGTGCCAGCAGCTTAGAGGCGCAGGGAAACTATGGCTACACCTTC
abundance: few; v_gene: TRBV19; j_gene: TRBJ2-1; d_gene: -; CDR3aa: CASKGLSYNEQFF; CDR3nt: TGTGCCAGTAAGGGACTTTCGTACAATGAGCAGTTCTTC
abundance: -; v_gene: TRBV6-5; j_gene: TRBJ2-7; d_gene: TRBD1; CDR3aa: CASSYSTAGGYEQYF; CDR3nt: TGTGCCAGCAGTTACTCGACTGCAGGGGGCTACGAGCAGTACTTC
abundance: -; v_gene: TRBV4-3; j_gene: TRBJ2-3; d_gene: TRBD2; CDR3aa: CASSSPSGRAADTQYF; CDR3nt: TGCGCCAGCAGCTCACCTAGCGGGAGGGCGGCAGATACGCAGTATTTT
abundance: -; v_gene: TRBV9; j_gene: TRBJ2-6; d_gene: TRBD2; CDR3aa: CASSLAAGANVLTF; CDR3nt: TGTGCCAGCAGCCTAGCGGCTGGGGCCAACGTCCTGACTTTC
abundance: -; v_gene: TRBV7-9; j_gene: TRBJ2-3; d_gene: TRBD2; CDR3aa: CASSPGTSGRSDTQYF; CDR3nt: TGTGCCAGCAGCCCTGGGACTAGCGGGAGATCAGATACGCAGTATTTT
abundance: -; v_gene: TRBV6-5; j_gene: TRBJ2-7; d_gene: -; CDR3aa: CASIGTYEQYF; CDR3nt: TGTGCCAGCATCGGGACTTACGAGCAGTACTTC
abundance: -; v_gene: TRBV20-1; j_gene: TRBJ2-1; d_gene: -; CDR3aa: CSYPSYNEQFF; CDR3nt: TGCAGTTATCCCTCCTACAATGAGCAGTTCTTC
abundance: few; v_gene: TRBV30; j_gene: TRBJ1-2; d_gene: -; CDR3aa: CAWTLTNYGYTF; CDR3nt: TGTGCCTGGACCCTAACTAACTATGGCTACACCTTC
abundance: -; v_gene: TRBV21-1; j_gene: TRBJ2-2; d_gene: -; CDR3aa: CASSETSGRGTGELFF; CDR3nt: TGTGCCAGCAGCGAAACTAGCGGGAGGGGAACCGGGGAGCTGTTTTTT